The T cell receptor (beta chain) under discussion was sequenced for a study of Ad26.COV2.S vaccination and SARS-CoV-2 variants. Study information: In the study, Ad26.COV2.S was injected intramuscularly once, or twice 56 days apart.

The CDR3 runs 13 residues. Germline V gene lookup returns CDR1 DFQATT and CDR2 SNEGSKA (reference sequence). The V and J ends lost 3 bases and 1 base respectively, with 7 bases between them. Stated treatment: around 19 received Ad26.COV2.S at low or high dose, single or two shots; 5 received placebo; per-sample allocation not given. Samples were taken on day 63 after the first vaccine or placebo injection. In Boston, the donor was an adult between 18-55 years of age. What was given as vaccine was an Ad26 vector encoding Wuhan-strain SARS-CoV-2 spike. For this clone: What it binds is unknown.

Study findings and constraints: Post-vaccination breadth of spike-specific CD8+ and CD4+ T cell responses was reportedly substantial.

Data came from immunoSEQ multiplex PCR; TCRdb stores just in-frame clones and leaves some out. Of about 350,000 clones in the sample, about 88% were seen once. This TCR was sampled from a person aged 18 to 65 who received the Ad26.COV2.S COVID-19 vaccine or a placebo. The sample was peripheral blood, taken in a trial of Ad26.COV2.S vaccine versus placebo. The chain uses TRBV20-1 and TRBJ1-3; D not resolved. The DNA of the CDR3 is TGCAGTGCTAGTTTGAGTTCTGGAAACACCATATATTTT. The encoded protein is CSASLSSGNTIYF.